This T cell receptor (beta chain) is drawn from a study of CD8 T cells in ankylosing spondylitis. Study-wide findings and caveats: Significant enrichment of disease-linked clones was reported in matched ankylosing spondylitis synovial fluid. CD8+ by phenotype, disease-linked clones were relatively rare in peripheral blood. Previous work reported some of these motif variants in the synovial fluid and blood of reactive arthritis. Among TCR beta sequences, a motif of several highly homologous variants appeared characteristic of ankylosing spondylitis blood.

The CDR3 consists of 15 residues. Trimming removed 4 bases from V and 3 bases from J, with 15 bases in between. Per germline, CDR1 LGHNA and CDR2 YSLEER. TCRdb used MiXCR to reprocess the 5' RACE reads, holding one entry per CDR3 protein. In the table there are approximately 290,000 distinct CDR3 sequences, around 21% of which are singletons. Turning to this clonotype: Its antigen is unidentified.

Sample: blood, either unsorted or a sorted T cell fraction (not recorded which). This clonotype was obtained from a female donor with ankylosing spondylitis or in good health (not recorded which). The gene calls are TRBV4-3 and TRBJ1-2; D gene uncertain. The chain's CDR3 is CASSRVGSGYYGYTF. CDR3 DNA: TGCGCCAGCAGCCGTGTAGGATCGGGCTACTATGGCTACACCTTC.